The source of this TCR beta chain is a study of CD8+ T cells in alopecia areata. Overall study context: The drug, tofacitinib, lasted 6 to 18 months, followed by 6 months off drug.

Noted treatment: oral pan-JAK inhibitor, 5-10 mg twice daily. Germline V gene sequence: CDR1 MNHNS, CDR2 SASEGT. The CDR3 is made up of 13 amino acids. The V end was cut by 3 bases, the J end by 4 bases, with 9 bases between. RNA was extracted and reverse transcribed into cDNA as the sequencing template. Using immunoSEQ multiplex PCR, the repertoire was profiled, and TCRdb retains in-frame clones only, with some absent. The sample shows fewer than 200,000 clones, roughly 53% of them seen only once. This clone was seen a handful of times. The receptor was derived from a human donor with alopecia areata. The sequencing used CD8+ T cells sorted from blood, collected at week 24, from a patient treated with tofacitinib. This sequence joins TRBV6-1 and TRBJ1-1; TRBD1 might be the D (5 bases). CDR3 coding DNA: TGTGCCAGCAGTGAGGGGCTGAGCACTGAAGCTTTCTTT. This sequence encodes CASSEGLSTEAFF.